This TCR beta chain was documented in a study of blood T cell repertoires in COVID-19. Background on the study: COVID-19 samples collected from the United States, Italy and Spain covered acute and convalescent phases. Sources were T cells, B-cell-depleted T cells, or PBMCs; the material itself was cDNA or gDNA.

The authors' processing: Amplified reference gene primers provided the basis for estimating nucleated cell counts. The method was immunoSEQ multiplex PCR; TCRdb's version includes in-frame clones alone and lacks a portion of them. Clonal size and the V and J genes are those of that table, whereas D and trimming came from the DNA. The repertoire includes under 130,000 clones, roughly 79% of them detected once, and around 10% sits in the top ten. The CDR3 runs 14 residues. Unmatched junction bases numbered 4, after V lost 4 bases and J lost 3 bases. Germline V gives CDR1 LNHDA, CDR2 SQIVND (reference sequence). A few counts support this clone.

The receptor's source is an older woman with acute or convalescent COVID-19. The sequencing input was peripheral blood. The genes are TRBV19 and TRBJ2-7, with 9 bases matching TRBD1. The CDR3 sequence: CASSTGDRVYEQYF. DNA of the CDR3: TGTGCCAGTAGTACAGGGGACAGGGTCTACGAGCAGTACTTC.